This T cell receptor (beta chain) was sequenced for a study of blood T cell repertoires in COVID-19. Some clones are missing from TCRdb's copy, which holds only in-frame ones; the method was immunoSEQ multiplex PCR. The repertoire consists of 250,000 to 350,000 clones, with about 87% occurring once and the leading ten covering approximately 6%. The CDR3 has 11 residues. Deletions cut 7 bases from V and 3 bases from J, with 9 bases between. Germline CDR1 SQVTM, CDR2 ANQGSEA. The chain uses TRBV29-1 and TRBJ2-5; weak D call: TRBD1 (6 bases). This sequence originates from a woman between 45 and 65 years old with COVID-19, enrolled during active disease. What was sequenced was peripheral blood. The DNA of the CDR3 is TGCAGCGGCCGGGACAAAGAGACCCAGTACTTC. This codes for CSGRDKETQYF.